This TCR beta chain was identified during a study of post-analysis software for immune sequencing data. Study overall: Recorded subtypes: relapsing-remitting, secondary progressive, progressive-relapsing; some patients unannotated.

Details on this clonotype: Its antigen is as yet unknown.

Germline lookup yields CDR1 MNHNY and CDR2 SVGAGI (reference sequence). V lost 9 bases, J lost 1 base, and 6 bases lay in between. The CDR3 contains 11 residues. The authors incorporated unique molecular identifiers into the TCR beta cDNA libraries. In TCRdb, the PCR reads were re-called with MiXCR into one record per CDR3 protein. The table shows over 700,000 distinct CDR3 sequences, with about 32% occurring only once. The study, taken as a whole, reports: Significantly decreased normalized Chao1 diversity was recorded for multiple sclerosis patients relative to controls. A handful of TRBV segments were significantly more frequent in patients than in controls. TRBV5-6, TRBV5-1 and TRBV20-1 were among these segments.

The genes are TRBV6-6 and TRBJ1-1; D uncertain. This clonotype originated in a girl between 5 and 17 years old with multiple sclerosis. Sequenced input: blood. CDR3 loop: CASNRNTEAFF. Written as DNA, the CDR3 is TGTGCCAGTAACAGGAACACTGAAGCTTTCTTT.